One and the same sample provided the 12 T cell receptor beta chains below, sequenced in a study of cytomegalovirus exposure and HLA in healthy donors. In the PCR, 60 Vbeta and 13 Jbeta primers were used. Assay: immunoSEQ multiplex PCR; the TCRdb copy retains only in-frame clones and omits some. The sample lists 100,000 to 150,000 clones, approximately 17% seen once, with approximately 2.9% in the top ten. The specimen sequenced was PBMCs. The receptor set was obtained from a female donor in good health and CMV-seropositive.

The chain employs TRBV27 and TRBJ2-5; no clear D. The CDR3 contains 13 residues. Deletions cut 6 bases from V and 5 bases from J, with 13 bases between. Germline V gene lookup returns CDR1 MNHEY and CDR2 SMNVEV (reference sequence). CDR3 DNA sequence: TGTGCCAGCAGCCCCCCCTTCGGGGAGACCCAGTACTTC. This gives the protein CASSPPFGETQYF.

This clone has only a few counts. This chain links TRBV15 with TRBJ1-2; 7 positions match TRBD1. Germline trimming cut 3 bases from V and 8 bases from J; bases unmatched to any gene: 6. This CDR3 is built from 13 residues. Germline CDR1 reads LNHNV; CDR2 reads YYDKDF (reference sequence). CDR3 amino acids: CATSRETGDGYTF. The CDR3 nucleotides are TGTGCCACCAGCAGGGAAACAGGGGACGGCTACACCTTC. Complete variable domain (other parts from reference TRBV15 and TRBJ1-2): DAMVIQNPRYQVTQFGKPVTLSCSQTLNHNVMYWYQQKSSQAPKLLFHYYDKDFNNEADTPDNFQSRRPNTSFCFLDIRSPGLGDTAMYLCATSRETGDGYTFGSGTRLTVV.

This clone was counted between two and nine times. V gene TRBV4-1 combines with J gene TRBJ2-3, with a weak D call TRBD2 (5 bases). V was trimmed by 1 base and J by 7 bases, leaving 9 bases between them. The CDR3 extends over 13 amino acids. Germline V gene sequence: CDR1 MGHRA, CDR2 YSYEKL. The CDR3 protein is CASSQGGINTQYF. The CDR3 nucleotides read TGCGCCAGCAGCCAAGGAGGGATAAATACGCAGTATTTT.

The chain has TRBV19 and TRBJ1-2, with D possibly matching TRBD1 (5 bases). This CDR3 region has 15 residues. Germline lookup yields CDR1 LNHDA and CDR2 SQIVND (reference sequence). With 3 bases removed from V and 2 bases from J, the gap between germline ends came to 13 bases. The CDR3 spells CASSILLGGNYGYTF. Here the CDR3 DNA reads TGTGCCAGTAGTATTTTACTTGGGGGGAACTATGGCTACACCTTC.

The chain couples TRBV11-2 to TRBJ2-7, with 15 bases aligning to TRBD2. The CDR3 has 19 amino acids. Trimming cost V 5 bases and J 3 bases; bases outside gene matches: 14. Germline values: CDR1 SGHAT, CDR2 FQNNGV. The CDR3 nucleotides read TGTGCCAGCAGCACCGCCGGGACTAGCGGGAGGCCGGCTATCTACGAGCAGTACTTC. This gives the protein CASSTAGTSGRPAIYEQYF.

The V gene is TRBV7-7, the J gene TRBJ2-7, with 10 bases lining up with TRBD1. The CDR3 loop spans 13 amino acids. With V trimmed by 4 bases and J by 6 bases, 3 bases remained unmatched. The germline V gene encodes CDR1 SSHAT and CDR2 FNYEAQ (reference sequence). CDR3 DNA sequence: TGTGCCAGCAGCTCATGGACAGGGGGCGAGCAGTACTTC. Protein: CASSSWTGGEQYF.

In this sample, this clone turned up a few times. The rearrangement uses TRBV7-6 and TRBJ2-2; TRBD1 agrees at 8 bases. The CDR3 extends over 15 amino acids. CDR1 and CDR2 (germline): SGHVS, FNYEAQ. The V and J ends lost 0 bases and 7 bases, in that order; junction bases with no gene match: 4. CDR3: CASSLATGVGGELFF. DNA for the CDR3: TGTGCCAGCAGCTTAGCGACAGGGGTAGGCGGGGAGCTGTTTTTT.

This clone was observed a few times. This sequence joins TRBV28 and TRBJ2-3; TRBD2 might be the D (5 bases). V dropped 7 bases and J dropped 8 bases, with 13 bases sitting between them. This CDR3 region has 12 residues. The V gene's germline CDR1 is MDHEN and CDR2 SYDVKM. CDR3 sequence: CASTVPRGTQYF. CDR3 DNA: TGTGCCAGCACCGTCCCCCGGGGTACGCAGTATTTT.

The CDR3 reads CASSPNREPYGYTF. CDR3 bases: TGTGCCAGCAGCCCTAACAGGGAGCCCTATGGCTACACCTTC. J is TRBJ1-2 and V is TRBV5-6, with D possibly matching TRBD1 (6 bases). The CDR3 runs to 14 residues. Trimming took off 4 bases at V and 4 bases at J, with 14 bases between the two ends. Germline V gene lookup returns CDR1 SGHDT and CDR2 YYEEEE.

Only a few counts were recorded for this clone. V gene TRBV27 combines with J gene TRBJ1-1; D gene unclear. The germline V gene has CDR1 MNHEY and CDR2 SMNVEV (reference sequence). The CDR3 contains 16 residues. V was clipped by 5 bases and J by 3 bases, with 19 bases between them. As DNA, the CDR3 is TGTGCCAGCAGTCCGCTACCTCTGACGGAGTACACTGAAGCTTTCTTT. Protein sequence: CASSPLPLTEYTEAFF.

This clone was counted a few times. V usage is TRBV7-2 and J usage is TRBJ1-6; unclear D gene. CDR3 length equals 13 residues. Germline V CDR1 and CDR2: SGHTA, FQGNSA. The germline V and J ends were trimmed by 6 bases and 10 bases, with 13 bases remaining between them. The DNA of the CDR3 is TGTGCCAGCAGAGAACACAATGGCTCACCCCTCCACTTT. Protein product: CASREHNGSPLHF.

This clone was seen a handful of times. The chain links TRBV5-6 to TRBJ2-7, with D uncertain. Trimming took 1 base from V and 3 from J, leaving 5 bases between them. Germline CDR1 reads SGHDT; CDR2 reads YYEEEE. The CDR3 covers 12 residues. The CDR3 sequence: CASSLFNYEQYF. The CDR3 DNA reads as TGTGCCAGCAGCTTGTTTAACTACGAGCAGTACTTC.